The source of this TCR beta chain is a study of blood T cell repertoires in COVID-19. Clones were sequenced by immunoSEQ multiplex PCR, and TCRdb holds only the in-frame ones, with some missing. The data show fewer than 350,000 clones, 90% seen once. Germline CDR1 is LGHDT and CDR2 is YNNKEL (reference sequence). V was trimmed by 3 bases and J by 2 bases, leaving 22 bases between them. The CDR3 has 18 residues. Material for sequencing was peripheral blood. The clonotype was recovered from a woman aged 25 to 45 with COVID-19, enrolled during active disease. The chain employs TRBV3-1 (or the pseudogene TRBV3-2) and TRBJ2-5; D perhaps matches TRBD2 (6 bases). The CDR3 sequence: CASSQQGDVWGRQETQYF. CDR3 sequence (DNA): TGTGCCAGCAGCCAGCAAGGGGATGTGTGGGGGAGGCAAGAGACCCAGTACTTC.